The clone carrying this TCR beta chain was counted many times. The antigen remains unidentified. A single record per CDR3 protein comes from TCRdb applying MiXCR to the reads. The top ten clones hold 48% of a sample with approximately 600,000 distinct CDR3 sequences, about 40% of them seen once. In germline, CDR1 is SGHTA, CDR2 FQGNSA. Losses at the gene ends were 4 bases for V and 2 bases for J; bases not matched to a gene: 1. This CDR3 spans 15 amino acids. This entry is derived from a study of T cell repertoires in cytomegalovirus infection. Study-level results: Clonotypes of TCR beta that were HLA-C-restricted and CMV-specific dominated the ex vivo response.

The chain recombines TRBV7-2 with TRBJ2-2; 10 bases align to TRBD2. The sequencing used cultured PBMCs, collected from culture after CMV antigen stimulation. This receptor was identified in a human donor in good health (CMV status not recorded). Some clones in this sample may be carry-over from other donors' samples. The CDR3 loop is CASSWTSGNTGELFF. The CDR3, as DNA: TGTGCCAGCAGCTGGACTAGCGGAAACACCGGGGAGCTGTTTTTT.